The rows below give T cell receptor beta chains drawn from one sample of a study of blood T cell repertoires in COVID-19. Clones were read by immunoSEQ multiplex PCR, and TCRdb kept only the in-frame ones, dropping some. The data hold roughly 260,000 clones, with approximately 91% observed a single time. The source material was peripheral blood. These receptors all come from a woman aged 40 to 55 who had recovered from COVID-19. Each CDR3 is given with its conserved first and last residue. Rows may omit the clone size; those that give it use once, few, many or a size class.

v_call	j_call	clone_size	cdr3_aa
TRBV29-1	TRBJ2-1	-	CSVGGVNGSYNEQFF
TRBV3-1/TRBV3-2	TRBJ2-5	-	CASSQDPTSGRRETQYF
TRBV5-1	TRBJ2-5	-	CASSLAAGPGTQYF
TRBV30	TRBJ1-2	-	CAWRNRGIYGYTF
TRBV7-9	TRBJ1-4	-	CASSFEGTGRREKLFF
TRBV2	TRBJ2-3	-	CASRETTATDTQYF
TRBV6-6	TRBJ2-6	-	CASSRSGTGIPLGANVLTF
TRBV29-1	TRBJ2-6	-	CSVSQGSGANVLTF
TRBV6-2/TRBV6-3	TRBJ2-5	-	CASSYSVWGGQETQYF
TRBV6-2/TRBV6-3	TRBJ2-1	-	CASSPIGTSGGDEQFF
TRBV23-1	TRBJ2-3	-	CASSQSRDRVGDTQYF
TRBV29-1	TRBJ1-1	-	CSVVVDRSMNTEAFF
TRBV7-2	TRBJ2-1	-	CASSPGQVQVNEQFF
TRBV29-1	TRBJ1-4	-	CSARTRRAANEKLFF
TRBV7-3	TRBJ2-1	-	CASSLTSGRRGSYNEQFF
TRBV2	TRBJ1-1	-	CASSASPGVNTEAFF
TRBV4-2	TRBJ2-7	-	CASSQGSGGTEQYF
TRBV15	TRBJ1-1	few	CATSRDVRQGAFF
TRBV19	TRBJ2-3	-	CASSIYAGGYDTQYF
TRBV3-1/TRBV3-2	TRBJ1-4	-	CASSQDLRNNEKLFF
TRBV28	TRBJ1-2	-	CASSPPPGGESRGYTF